This T cell receptor beta chain was captured in a study of cytomegalovirus exposure and HLA in healthy donors. This clone turned up a few times. CDR1 SGDLS and CDR2 YYNGEE come from the germline V gene. CDR3 length: 18 amino acids. Unmatched junction bases numbered 7, after V lost 0 bases and J lost 1 base. Vbeta (60) and Jbeta (13) primers were used in the PCR. This table comes from immunoSEQ multiplex PCR, and its TCRdb copy is limited to in-frame clones, with some not included. Among 70,000 to 95,000 clones listed, 75% to 85% were seen once. The chain employs TRBV9 and TRBJ2-2, with 9 bases fitting TRBD2. The sequence was collected from a man younger than 30 in good health and CMV-seronegative. The sequencing sample was made of PBMCs. The CDR3 DNA reads TGTGCCAGCAGCGTAGATGTAGCGGGGGCGCTGAACACCGGGGAGCTGTTTTTT. It specifies CASSVDVAGALNTGELFF.